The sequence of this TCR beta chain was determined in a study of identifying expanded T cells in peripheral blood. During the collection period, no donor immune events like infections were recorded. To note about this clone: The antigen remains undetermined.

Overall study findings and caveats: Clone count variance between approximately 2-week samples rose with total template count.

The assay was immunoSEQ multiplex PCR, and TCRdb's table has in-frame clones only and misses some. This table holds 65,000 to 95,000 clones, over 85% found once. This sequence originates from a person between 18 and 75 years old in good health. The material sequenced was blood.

The DNA of the CDR3 is TGCGCCAGCAGTGAACAGGGGCTAGGCTCTGGAAACACCATATATTTT. Its translation: CASSEQGLGSGNTIYF. This chain uses TRBV5-1 with TRBJ1-3; TRBD1 matches at 7 bases. Germline V gene data show CDR1 as SGHRS and CDR2 as YFSETQ. V lost 5 bases, J lost 0 bases, and 8 bases stayed unmatched. CDR3 size: 16 residues.